The 16 T cell receptor beta chains presented below share a single source sample, sequenced in a study of tumor-infiltrating lymphocytes in primary liver carcinoma. Bulk tissue was left unsorted, and RNA and DNA were co-extracted from about 21-30 mg of it. Synthesis of TCR beta cDNA was carried out from about 540 ng total RNA with a constant-region primer. ARM-PCR was slightly modified, and three nested multiplex PCR rounds with it gave rise to the TCR beta libraries. PCR rounds one and two used TRBV1-TRBV30 forward primers with a C-beta reverse primer for roughly 9 cycles each. One entry per CDR3 protein, called by TCRdb with MiXCR from the multiplex PCR reads. The sample shows around 120,000 distinct CDR3 sequences, around 62% of them seen only once. The sample comprised liver tumor tissue from sampling region 1. Subset: tumor region T1, superior pole. Receptor source: a woman aged 60-75 years with primary liver carcinoma and hepatitis B virus infection.

The V and J genes are TRBV5-6 and TRBJ1-5; no reliable D call. The DNA end lines up better with TRBJ2-3; the J call may be wrong. This CDR3 is 16 amino acids long. Germline loops: CDR1 SGHDT, CDR2 YYEEEE. This CDR3 is CASSLKGPISNQPQYF. In DNA, the CDR3 is TGTGCCAGCAGCTTGAAAGGGCCTATAAGCAATCAGCCCCAGTATTTT.

The CDR3 loop reads CASSLDPSGMNEQYF. The CDR3 DNA follows: TGTGCCAGCAGCTTAGATCCTAGTGGGATGAACGAGCAGTACTTC. The chain has TRBV11-2 and TRBJ2-7, with D hard to call. V dropped 0 bases and J dropped 5 bases, with 14 bases sitting between them. Germline V gene lookup returns CDR1 SGHAT and CDR2 FQNNGV. The length of the CDR3 is 15 residues.

As for this clonotype: Mismatch with germline at one junction end may stem from a read error. V is TRBV11-3 and J is TRBJ2-3; a weak D match, TRBD1 (6 bases). Germline lookup yields CDR1 SGHNT and CDR2 YENEEA. The CDR3 extends over 14 amino acids. The CDR3 is CTCSHRTVTDTQYF. DNA of the CDR3: TGTACCTGCAGCCATCGGACAGTCACAGATACGCAGTACTTT.

This clonotype was counted a few times. J is TRBJ1-1 and V is TRBV7-3; possible D gene TRBD1, 6 bases. Germline V gives CDR1 SGHTA, CDR2 FQGTGA. Trimming took 3 bases from V and 1 from J, leaving 6 bases between them. The CDR3 consists of 13 residues. The CDR3 DNA reads as TGTGCCAGCAGCTTGGACAGGAACACTGAAGCTTTCTTT. Translating gives CASSLDRNTEAFF.

The V call is TRBV11-1, the J call TRBJ2-1; 7 nucleotides agree with TRBD2. This CDR3 is 14 amino acids long. Per the germline V gene, CDR1 is SGHAT and CDR2 is FQDESV (reference sequence). The trim removed 5 bases at V and 7 bases at J, leaving 8 bases unmatched. This CDR3 reads CASSPWAGANEQFF. DNA for the CDR3: TGTGCCAGCAGCCCATGGGCGGGAGCGAATGAGCAGTTCTTC.

This clonotype was counted only a few times. The J gene is TRBJ2-7, the V gene TRBV11-2, with a possible D match to TRBD2 (6 bases). CDR3 length: 17 amino acids. The germline CDR1 and CDR2 sequences are SGHAT and FQNNGV. The V gene lost 2 bases and the J gene lost 7 bases, with 24 bases spanning the gap. Written as DNA, the CDR3 is TGTGCCAGCAGCTTACACCTTTTAGGGGCCGTGGGGGGTGAGCAGTACTTC. Amino acid sequence: CASSLHLLGAVGGEQYF.

This clonotype came up many times. The rearrangement links TRBV4-2 to TRBJ2-2; TRBD2 might be the D (5 bases). The CDR3 sequence is 16 residues long. Trimming stripped 1 base from V and 1 base from J, with 10 bases between. The germline gives CDR1 LGHNA, CDR2 YNFKEQ. CDR3 amino acids: CASSQVEGLNTGELFF. CDR3 sequence (DNA): TGTGCCAGCAGCCAAGTAGAGGGCCTGAACACCGGGGAGCTGTTTTTT.

The sample holds many counts of this clonotype. The chain recombines TRBV12-5 with TRBJ1-5; TRBD1 aligns across 11 bases. This CDR3 has 14 residues. Trimming at V came to 5 bases and at J to 7 bases, leaving 4 bases not matched to a gene. CDR1 is LGHNT, CDR2 FRNRAP, per germline. The CDR3 DNA is TGTGCTAGTGGTCGGACAGGGGGCGGGCAGCCCCAGCATTTT. It codes for CASGRTGGGQPQHF. Together with reference TRBV12-5 and TRBJ1-5, the CDR3 gives the full variable domain: DARVTQTPRHKVTEMGQEVTMRCQPILGHNTVFWYRQTMMQGLELLAYFRNRAPLDDSGMPKDRFSAEMPDATLATLKIQPSEPRDSAVYFCASGRTGGGQPQHFGDGTRLSIL.

As to this clonotype: A junction boundary mismatches the germline segment, possibly from a read error. V and J are TRBV11-2 and TRBJ1-6; D is unclear. The germline V gene has CDR1 SGHAT and CDR2 FQNNGV. This CDR3 is built from 16 residues. CDR3 protein: CASSLRRATNLSPLHF. The CDR3 DNA reads as TGTGCTAGCAGCCTGAGGCGGGCTACCAACCTTTCACCCCTCCACTTT.

About this clonotype: A clone one base away is much larger, so this may be a read error. The CDR3 DNA sequence: TGTGCCAACAGAAACAGGGGGCCCGGGGAGCTGTTTTTT. Its translation is CANRNRGPGELFF. The V call is TRBV12-3 or TRBV12-4, the J call TRBJ2-2, with TRBD1 matching over 9 bases. The trim removed 10 bases at V and 6 bases at J, leaving 6 bases unmatched. The CDR3 is 13 residues long.

In this sample, this clonotype turned up once. A much larger clone lies a single base off, so this may be a read error. The rearrangement uses TRBV6-5 and TRBJ2-1; D uncertain. In germline, CDR1 is MNHEY, CDR2 SVGAGI. The CDR3 loop spans 15 amino acids. CDR3 protein: CASSYDYPPFNVQFF. CDR3 nucleotides: TGTGCCAGCAGTTACGATTATCCACCCTTCAATGTGCAGTTCTTC.

The chain uses TRBV19 and TRBJ2-5, with D possibly being TRBD1 (6 bases). The CDR3 consists of 12 residues. Deletions cut 5 bases from V and 4 bases from J, with 8 bases between. Per the germline V gene, CDR1 is LNHDA and CDR2 is SQIVND (reference sequence). The chain's CDR3 is CASSSDRETQYF. For the CDR3, the DNA is TGTGCCAGTAGTTCGGACAGAGAGACCCAGTACTTC.

V gene TRBV7-8 combines with J gene TRBJ1-2; D might be TRBD1 (5 bases). CDR1 SGHVS and CDR2 FQNEAQ come from the germline V gene. CDR3 size: 15 residues. The V and J ends lost 1 base and 7 bases respectively, with 16 bases between them. CDR3 sequence reads: CASSLGDGGRGGYTF. The CDR3 DNA follows: TGTGCCAGCAGCTTAGGTGACGGGGGGAGAGGTGGCTACACCTTC.

Note on this clonotype: A much larger clonotype is one base distant, so this may be a read error. This chain connects TRBV6-1 to TRBJ2-1; D may match TRBD1 or TRBD2 (5 bases each). The CDR3 consists of 16 residues. Germline CDR1 is MNHNS and CDR2 is SASEGT. The CDR3 region has the DNA TGTGCCAGCTGTGAATTTGGGGGTCTCAGCTACAATGAGCAGTTCTTC. This sequence encodes CASCEFGGLSYNEQFF.

For this clonotype: A read error may produce the germline difference seen at one junction end. The chain employs TRBV12-3 or TRBV12-4 and TRBJ1-4, with 8 bases aligning to TRBD1. This CDR3 is 16 amino acids long. The CDR3 bases are TGTGCCGGCAGTTCGGGGAGATACGGGACAGGCGAAAAACAGTTTTTT. Translation: CAGSSGRYGTGEKQFF.

This clonotype was recorded many times. The chain couples TRBV29-1 to TRBJ2-7, with 8 bases fitting TRBD2. J gave up 6 bases and V 5 bases, and 9 bases lay outside the gene matches. Germline V gene lookup returns CDR1 SQVTM and CDR2 ANQGSEA. The CDR3 length is 13 residues. The CDR3 coding sequence is TGCAGCGTTTCCTCTCCGGGGGGGATCGAGCAGTACTTC. Protein: CSVSSPGGIEQYF.